Listed below are T cell receptor beta chains from one sample, sequenced in a study of cytotoxic CD8 clonotypes in ibrutinib-treated CLL. Profiled with immunoSEQ multiplex PCR; TCRdb holds only in-frame clones, not every one. Among approximately 320,000 clones listed, about 61% were seen once. The sample was PBMCs, taken after 36 months of ibrutinib treatment. These receptors were collected from a human donor with chronic lymphocytic leukemia. Both conserved end residues are part of each CDR3. Each record gives: V gene, CDR3 protein.

TRBV18,CASSPSPTPLYGYTF
TRBV9,CASSVAGQLSNEQFF
TRBV10-3,CAISEQGKNEQFF
TRBV13,CASSHRQGIGDYGYTF
TRBV5-1,CASSLVAGSSYEQYF
TRBV19,CASSIAQGTTDEQFF
TRBV13,CASSFDRGRDTF
TRBV29-1,CSAPGSVADTQYF
TRBV7-9,CASSLRDSTTNEKLFF
TRBV5-6,CASSFGQPTSNEKLFF
TRBV6-5,CASSYGGQMNTEAFF
TRBV27,CASSLSKDHEQYF
TRBV2,CASTEDRAGANVLTF
TRBV7-3,CASSSLLDRGYNEQFF
TRBV14,CASSQSTGILYNEQFF
TRBV27,CASKGGEYEQYF
TRBV10-3,CAISESLTGDEKLFF
TRBV29-1,CSVCQREYGVTDTQYF
TRBV7-8,CASSEGVSPYEQYF
TRBV29-1,CSARPGGTDTQYF
TRBV9,CASSVAGTGFGYTF
TRBV5-1,CASSPGGDEQYF
TRBV13,CASSFPTSGFRGYNEQFF
TRBV2,CASSPPREAFF
TRBV7-2,CASSFSRMDSPLHF
TRBV28,CASSRNGNTDTQYF
TRBV6-6,CASSYGRGSGNTIYF
TRBV7-8,CASSAGLGETQYF
TRBV6-1,CASSRTGSQETQYF
TRBV28,CASSPDLRVLRYNEQFF
TRBV11-2,CASSVRAAYGYTF
TRBV7-2,CASSQSAYEQYF
TRBV5-1,CASRTHLETDTQYF
TRBV2,CASRALWGNQPQHF
TRBV1,CTSSQDAGGKETQYF
TRBV9,CASSVPRGGAYTGELFF
TRBV6-1,CASSGGRAGGYTF
TRBV29-1,CSVHLAGSGPPYNEQFF
TRBV5-1,CASSFSKRSSHEQYF
TRBV19,CASSNQQGFDFGELFF
TRBV29-1,CSVETSESYEQYF
TRBV29-1,CSVAQPGVGGGYTF
TRBV14,CATKRTPGLAGYEQFF
TRBV6-5,CASSYAGGWETQYF
TRBV11-2,CAETERRHTGELFF
TRBV10-3,CAISEYETGGYNEQFF
TRBV5-1,CASSWGTGGATEAFF
TRBV6-4,CASSEMDSMNTEAFF
TRBV9,CASSVQYYGYTF
TRBV28,CATQQYTGELFF
TRBV5-1,CASSLVTGGEQYF
TRBV4-3,CASSQDARISYEQYF